The clone carrying this TCR beta chain was picked up a small number of times. The antigen is undetermined. This record comes from a study of CD8+ T cells in alopecia areata. At the level of the study: Treated patients were given 5 to 10 mg oral tofacitinib twice daily. Study outcomes and limitations: More clonal than normal scalp was lesional scalp, particularly alopecia totalis/universalis.

The sequencing template was cDNA reverse transcribed from extracted RNA. Produced via immunoSEQ multiplex PCR; TCRdb's table is partial and in-frame only. Altogether 140,000 to 150,000 clones are present, roughly 50% being singletons, with the ten largest covering under 7.5%. The ends were cut back, 1 base at V and 6 bases at J, with 4 bases in the middle. Germline V lookup: CDR1 SGHRS, CDR2 YFSETQ. The CDR3 is 11 residues long. In alopecia areata patients, both lesional scalp punch biopsies and peripheral blood were collected. The V gene is TRBV5-1, the J gene TRBJ2-5; D remains ambiguous. This specimen was CD4+ T cells sorted from blood, taken at week 0. This TCR came from a human donor with alopecia areata. The CDR3 protein is CASSLSKTQYF. Here the CDR3 DNA reads TGCGCCAGCAGCTTGTCAAAGACCCAGTACTTC.